The T cell receptor (beta chain) under discussion was sequenced for a study of cytomegalovirus exposure and HLA in healthy donors. This CDR3 spans 17 amino acids. Germline values: CDR1 SGHTA, CDR2 FQGTGA. V gave up 5 bases and J gave up 7 bases; unmatched junction bases: 13. PCR amplification relied on 60 Vbeta primers (plus 13 Jbeta primers). Repertoires were generated with immunoSEQ multiplex PCR, while TCRdb's copy carries only in-frame clones and drops some. Here the sample spans 170,000 or so clones, around three quarters being singletons. The gene calls are TRBV7-3 and TRBJ2-3; TRBD1 agrees at 12 bases. The sequence was collected from a woman in her fifties or sixties in good health and CMV-seropositive. Material: PBMCs. The CDR3 nucleotides read TGTGCCAGCAGCCCACAAACCGGGACAGGGGGCGGATATACGCAGTATTTT. Its translation: CASSPQTGTGGGYTQYF.